These T cell receptor beta chains were read from a single sample in a study of post-analysis software for immune sequencing data. TCRdb independently ran MiXCR on the PCR reads; one entry per CDR3 protein. Of about 430,000 distinct CDR3 sequences in the sample, less than 40% were seen once. Sample: blood. The receptors stem from a girl aged 2 to 10 with multiple sclerosis. CDR3s leave out the opening cysteine and the closing phenylalanine or tryptophan.

J gene: TRBJ1-4
V gene: TRBV18
CDR3 protein: ASSPLGFLPPYRGRTEKLF

J gene: TRBJ2-1
V gene: TRBV7-2
CDR3 protein: ASQRGGSDSNEQF

J gene: TRBJ2-7
V gene: TRBV7-2
CDR3 protein: ASSLGPGEEQY

J gene: TRBJ2-5
V gene: TRBV5-1
CDR3 protein: ASTEEGPETQY

J gene: TRBJ2-7
V gene: TRBV6-1
CDR3 protein: ASSEMRRASYEQY

J gene: TRBJ2-1
V gene: TRBV9
CDR3 protein: ASSVGSRFEQF

J gene: TRBJ2-7
V gene: TRBV7-2
CDR3 protein: ASSLGLAGWSSYEQY

J gene: TRBJ2-1
V gene: TRBV18
CDR3 protein: ASSPVGVSDEQF

J gene: TRBJ1-2
V gene: TRBV6-5
CDR3 protein: ASSYSIYTNYGYT

J gene: TRBJ1-4
V gene: TRBV7-9
CDR3 protein: ASRQGRPEKLF

J gene: TRBJ2-5
V gene: TRBV7-6
CDR3 protein: ASSSSGTGRWNEQY

J gene: TRBJ2-1
V gene: TRBV7-7
CDR3 protein: ASSLIAGGPGGEQF

J gene: TRBJ1-1
V gene: TRBV19
CDR3 protein: ASSIGRDSGNEAF

J gene: TRBJ2-7
V gene: TRBV7-9
CDR3 protein: ASSRTIRPMYEQY

J gene: TRBJ2-1
V gene: TRBV20-1
CDR3 protein: SAHRLAGGEF

J gene: TRBJ2-7
V gene: TRBV27
CDR3 protein: ASRPVDRVGAYEQY

J gene: TRBJ1-4
V gene: TRBV7-3
CDR3 protein: ASSLITTNEKLF

J gene: TRBJ2-1
V gene: TRBV6-1
CDR3 protein: ASSELGFSYNEQF

J gene: TRBJ1-2
V gene: TRBV5-1
CDR3 protein: ASSLSQGRPNYGYT

J gene: TRBJ1-4
V gene: TRBV12-3/TRBV12-4
CDR3 protein: ASSLAPTGGFEKLF

J gene: TRBJ1-1
V gene: TRBV10-3
CDR3 protein: AISESEGITEAF

J gene: TRBJ1-5
V gene: TRBV20-1
CDR3 protein: SAGQGADQPQH

J gene: -
V gene: TRBV3-1
CDR3 protein: ASSQEWQVSAYEQY

J gene: TRBJ2-6
V gene: TRBV19
CDR3 protein: ASRSRDGISGANVLT

J gene: TRBJ2-7
V gene: TRBV20-1
CDR3 protein: SARDGGFYEQY

J gene: TRBJ2-1
V gene: TRBV4-1
CDR3 protein: ASSLRPSVEYNEQF

J gene: TRBJ1-2
V gene: TRBV10-3
CDR3 protein: AISENGSYGYT

J gene: TRBJ2-7
V gene: TRBV10-2
CDR3 protein: ASSERTTYEQY

J gene: TRBJ1-6
V gene: TRBV28
CDR3 protein: ASELSGRSPLH

J gene: TRBJ2-7
V gene: TRBV20-1
CDR3 protein: SAGIARLAGAYEQY

J gene: TRBJ1-1
V gene: TRBV18
CDR3 protein: ASSIQPSSLSAEAF

J gene: TRBJ2-3
V gene: TRBV6-5
CDR3 protein: ASSSGQGDWADTQY

J gene: TRBJ2-3
V gene: TRBV28
CDR3 protein: ASSSGDRADTQY

J gene: TRBJ2-7
V gene: TRBV29-1
CDR3 protein: SVEEGQDDYEQY

J gene: TRBJ2-7
V gene: TRBV14
CDR3 protein: ASSQDGRQGIYEQY

J gene: TRBJ1-2
V gene: TRBV5-6
CDR3 protein: ASSLVDRNYGYT

J gene: TRBJ2-3
V gene: TRBV6-5
CDR3 protein: ASSYSRYTDTQY

J gene: TRBJ1-2
V gene: TRBV7-9
CDR3 protein: ASSLDEKQYLEGYT

J gene: TRBJ2-3
V gene: TRBV29-1
CDR3 protein: SGEGARGDFPDTQY

J gene: -
V gene: TRBV28
CDR3 protein: ASSRQGSPVYEQY

J gene: TRBJ2-1
V gene: TRBV6-2/TRBV6-3
CDR3 protein: ASGTSRWSYNEQF

J gene: TRBJ2-7
V gene: TRBV29-1
CDR3 protein: SVSRTLDSEQY

J gene: TRBJ2-1
V gene: TRBV5-6
CDR3 protein: ASSPLRPNEQF

J gene: TRBJ2-4
V gene: TRBV29-1
CDR3 protein: SVIIMGDYAKNIQY

J gene: TRBJ1-1
V gene: TRBV5-5
CDR3 protein: ASSLGAVNTEAF

J gene: TRBJ2-1
V gene: TRBV7-8
CDR3 protein: ASSVGGAGANEQF

J gene: TRBJ1-1
V gene: TRBV6-5
CDR3 protein: ASSPSMVTEAF